Below, 26 T cell receptor beta chains from the same sample are listed, as sequenced in a study of blood T cell repertoires in COVID-19. The data were produced by immunoSEQ multiplex PCR, yet TCRdb's version contains in-frame clones alone and is incomplete. The sample has about half a million clones; 80% to 90% are singletons. Sample: peripheral blood. The origin of the receptors is a man between 18 and 35 years old with COVID-19, enrolled during active disease.

The chain joins TRBV6-1 to TRBJ1-5; tentative D call: TRBD1 (6 bases). CDR1 and CDR2 from the germline V gene are MNHNS and SASEGT. V was trimmed by 2 bases and J by 6 bases, leaving 11 bases between them. This CDR3 spans 14 amino acids. The CDR3 region is CASSEMDRVQPQHF. The CDR3 DNA reads as TGTGCCAGCAGTGAAATGGACAGAGTTCAGCCCCAGCATTTT.

Worth noting for this clone: Other DNA sequences from this sample encode an identical CDR3 as well. The J gene is TRBJ2-7, the V gene TRBV18; no firm D call. Germline assignment: CDR1 KGHSH and CDR2 LQKENI. The CDR3 extends over 12 amino acids. The germline V and J ends were trimmed by 3 bases and 1 base, with 4 bases remaining between them. The CDR3 here is CASSPGSYEQYF. The CDR3 bases are TGTGCCAGCTCACCCGGGTCCTACGAGCAGTACTTC.

The V and J genes are TRBV5-1 and TRBJ2-2; 8 bases fit TRBD2. The CDR3 runs to 15 residues. The J segment lost 5 bases and the V segment lost 0 bases, leaving 3 bases of the junction unmatched. CDR1 and CDR2 (germline): SGHRS, YFSETQ. The CDR3 loop reads CASSLAGGQTGELFF. CDR3 sequence (DNA): TGCGCCAGCAGCTTGGCGGGAGGGCAGACCGGGGAGCTGTTTTTT. The full variable domain, completed using reference TRBV5-1 and TRBJ2-2, is KAGVTQTPRYLIKTRGQQVTLSCSPISGHRSVSWYQQTPGQGLQFLFEYFSETQRNKGNFPGRFSGRQFSNSRSEMNVSTLELGDSALYLCASSLAGGQTGELFFGEGSRLTVL.

The chain employs TRBV19 and TRBJ1-2; 12 nucleotides line up with TRBD1. CDR1 and CDR2 (germline): LNHDA, SQIVND (reference sequence). This CDR3 is built from 15 residues. Trimming cost V 4 bases and J 7 bases; bases outside gene matches: 7. The CDR3 sequence: CASSTPGQGAGGYTF. Written as DNA, the CDR3 is TGTGCCAGTAGTACTCCGGGACAGGGGGCCGGTGGCTACACCTTC. Filled out from reference TRBV19 and TRBJ1-2, the complete variable domain reads DGGITQSPKYLFRKEGQNVTLSCEQNLNHDAMYWYRQDPGQGLRLIYYSQIVNDFQKGDIAEGYSVSREKKESFPLTVTSAQKNPTAFYLCASSTPGQGAGGYTFGSGTRLTVV.

This clone was seen once. The V gene is TRBV2, the J gene TRBJ2-7; tentative D call: TRBD1 (6 bases). CDR1 and CDR2 (germline): SNHLY, FYNNEI. CDR3 length: 15 amino acids. V shed 7 bases and J shed 5 bases, with 21 bases lying between them. The CDR3 loop reads CASTQTGPGKHEQYF. The CDR3 nucleotides are TGTGCCAGCACCCAAACAGGGCCAGGGAAACACGAGCAGTACTTC.

The chain is built from TRBV3-1 (or the pseudogene TRBV3-2) and TRBJ1-1; no clear D. The CDR3 covers 14 residues. With 4 bases removed from V and 1 base from J, the gap between germline ends came to 10 bases. CDR1 LGHDT and CDR2 YNNKEL come from the germline V gene (reference sequence). The CDR3 loop is CASSRGERNTEAFF. In DNA form, the CDR3 reads TGTGCCAGCAGCCGGGGAGAACGGAACACTGAAGCTTTCTTT.

The chain couples TRBV5-8 to TRBJ2-1, with TRBD2 matching 9 bases. From germline, CDR1 is SGHTS and CDR2 YDEGEE. The CDR3 spans 14 residues. The trim removed 2 bases at V and 6 bases at J, leaving 3 bases unmatched. CDR3 DNA: TGTGCCAGCAGCTTCCTAGCGGGGCTCAATGAGCAGTTCTTC. It translates to CASSFLAGLNEQFF.

This clone was seen once. This sequence joins TRBV6-1 and TRBJ2-5; D call uncertain. This CDR3 comprises 12 residues. Germline V gives CDR1 MNHNS, CDR2 SASEGT. V lost 0 bases to trimming and J lost 12 bases, with 11 bases between them. The CDR3 spells CASSEAWSLEYF. CDR3 coding DNA: TGTGCCAGCAGTGAAGCATGGAGCCTGGAGTACTTC.

This chain connects TRBV28 to TRBJ1-5, with a weak D call TRBD1 (6 bases). The CDR3 covers 14 residues. Per germline, CDR1 MDHEN and CDR2 SYDVKM. V dropped 7 bases and J dropped 3 bases, with 13 bases sitting between them. The DNA of the CDR3 is TGTGCCAGCACCTTACAGGGATCCAATCAGCCCCAGCATTTT. The encoded protein is CASTLQGSNQPQHF.

The V call is TRBV7-9, the J call TRBJ2-3; weak D call: TRBD2 (5 bases). Trimming shortened V by 6 bases and J by 2 bases, and 18 bases separated the two germline ends. The CDR3 length is 16 residues. Germline V gene data show CDR1 as SEHNR and CDR2 as FQNEAQ (reference sequence). The CDR3 coding sequence is TGTGCCAGCAGACCGGACCCAACCGACTACACAGATACGCAGTATTTT. Translation: CASRPDPTDYTDTQYF.

This chain links TRBV18 with TRBJ2-5, with D possibly being TRBD2 (6 bases). The germline V gene has CDR1 KGHSH and CDR2 LQKENI. The CDR3 is 13 amino acids. Between the trimmed V and J ends, which lost 2 bases and 5 bases, there was a span of 9 bases. The CDR3 nucleotides are TGTGCCAGCTCACCATCCGGGAGTGAGACCCAGTACTTC. Translated: CASSPSGSETQYF.

The CDR3 DNA follows: TGTGCCAGCAGCGACGACAGGCCCCCCTACGAGCAGTACTTC. It is translated as CASSDDRPPYEQYF. V usage is TRBV5-5 and J usage is TRBJ2-7; TRBD1 is a possible D gene (6 bases). The CDR3 totals 14 residues. Trimming left V 4 bases short and J 2 bases short, with 13 bases between. Germline CDR1 reads SGHKS; CDR2 reads YYEKEE (reference sequence).

This sequence joins TRBV7-9 and TRBJ2-7, with 7 bases matching TRBD2. The ends lost 7 bases at V and 3 bases at J; junction bases unmatched: 6. Per germline, CDR1 SEHNR and CDR2 FQNEAQ (reference sequence). The CDR3 contains 13 residues. This chain's CDR3 is CASTGASGYEQYF. CDR3 DNA: TGTGCCAGCACCGGGGCTAGCGGCTACGAGCAGTACTTC.

The rearrangement links TRBV27 to TRBJ2-3; 8 positions match TRBD2. The V gene end was trimmed by 10 bases and the J gene end by 1 base; junction bases not matched to a gene: 4. The CDR3 covers 13 residues. Per the germline V gene, CDR1 is MNHEY and CDR2 is SMNVEV (reference sequence). The CDR3 region has the DNA TGTGCCATCCGGCGGGGGGGCACAGATACGCAGTATTTT. Amino acids: CAIRRGGTDTQYF.

The V and J genes are TRBV6-5 and TRBJ1-2; 10 positions match TRBD1. The CDR3 consists of 14 residues. V was clipped by 6 bases and J by 5 bases; unmatched bases: 6. Germline loops: CDR1 MNHEY, CDR2 SVGAGI. Here the CDR3 reads CASRGEGQGYGYTF. For the CDR3, the DNA is TGTGCCAGCAGGGGGGAGGGACAGGGGTATGGCTACACCTTC.

J is TRBJ1-1 and V is TRBV6-5, with D uncertain. CDR1 is MNHEY, CDR2 SVGAGI, per germline. CDR3 length: 13 residues. Trimming stripped 6 bases from V and 2 bases from J, with 10 bases between. In DNA, the CDR3 is TGTGCCAGCAGCCTACTAACTAACACTGAAGCTTTCTTT. Translated, it gives CASSLLTNTEAFF.

This chain uses TRBV4-2 with TRBJ1-1; possibly TRBD1 for D (5 bases). The V gene lost 4 bases and the J gene lost 4 bases, with 13 bases spanning the gap. The CDR3 is made up of 14 amino acids. The germline V gene encodes CDR1 LGHNA and CDR2 YNFKEQ. DNA of the CDR3: TGTGCCAGCAGCCGCTCGGACGGGGGCACTGAAGCTTTCTTT. This gives the protein CASSRSDGGTEAFF.

The chain couples TRBV15 to TRBJ1-5; D call uncertain. CDR1 and CDR2 from the germline V gene are LNHNV and YYDKDF (reference sequence). The CDR3 runs 12 residues. V gave up 5 bases and J gave up 4 bases, with 6 bases separating them. CDR3 loop: CATSAGNQPQHF. Written as DNA, the CDR3 is TGTGCCACCAGCGCGGGTAATCAGCCCCAGCATTTT.

The J gene is TRBJ1-2, the V gene TRBV10-1, with 9 nucleotides matching TRBD1. In germline, CDR1 is WNHNN, CDR2 SYGVQD (reference sequence). V trimming: 3 bases; J trimming: 6 bases; junction bases outside the gene matches: 5. The CDR3 has 14 amino acids. The CDR3 DNA reads as TGCGCCAGCAGTGAAGGACAGGGGTTTCATGGCTACACCTTC. It is translated as CASSEGQGFHGYTF.

V usage is TRBV11-2 and J usage is TRBJ1-2; D may be TRBD1 (6 bases). The germline CDR1 and CDR2 sequences are SGHAT and FQNNGV. The CDR3 is 14 residues long. V lost 5 bases and J lost 4, with 14 bases in between. CDR3 nucleotides: TGTGCCAGCAGCCACGCAGGGGTGGGCTATGGCTACACCTTC. It encodes CASSHAGVGYGYTF.

This clone was seen only once. The J gene is TRBJ1-3, the V gene TRBV12-3 or TRBV12-4; TRBD1 matches 7 bases. This CDR3 has 12 residues. Trimming removed 8 bases from V and 4 bases from J; junction bases left unmatched: 2. DNA for the CDR3: TGTGCCAGCCAGGACAGGGGAAACACCATATATTTT. Amino acid sequence: CASQDRGNTIYF.

V gene TRBV13 combines with J gene TRBJ2-5, with a weak D call TRBD1 (6 bases). CDR3 size: 15 residues. Germline CDR1 and CDR2: PRHDT and FYEKMQ (reference sequence). With 0 bases removed from V and 0 bases from J, the gap between germline ends came to 8 bases. CDR3 protein: CASSLGGAHQETQYF. DNA of the CDR3: TGTGCCAGCAGCTTAGGGGGGGCACACCAAGAGACCCAGTACTTC. Filled out from reference TRBV13 and TRBJ2-5, the complete variable domain reads AAGVIQSPRHLIKEKRETATLKCYPIPRHDTVYWYQQGPGQDPQFLISFYEKMQSDKGSIPDRFSAQQFSDYHSELNMSSLELGDSALYFCASSLGGAHQETQYFGPGTRLLVL.

The sample holds many counts of this clone. The V gene is TRBV29-1, the J gene TRBJ1-1, with a tentative D call TRBD1 (5 bases). Germline V CDR1 and CDR2: SQVTM, ANQGSEA. The ends were cut back, 8 bases at V and 0 bases at J, with 10 bases in the middle. This CDR3 is built from 12 residues. The CDR3 nucleotides are TGCAGCACTCGACAGCTGAACACTGAAGCTTTCTTT. It yields the protein CSTRQLNTEAFF.

The chain has TRBV7-3 and TRBJ2-2; TRBD1 matches at 7 bases. Trimming removed 0 bases from V and 2 bases from J; junction bases left unmatched: 0. CDR1 and CDR2 (germline): SGHTA, FQGTGA. The length of the CDR3 is 15 residues. As DNA, the CDR3 is TGTGCCAGCAGCTTAACAGGGGGCAACACCGGGGAGCTGTTTTTT. Protein: CASSLTGGNTGELFF. The whole variable domain, filled in from reference TRBV7-3 and TRBJ2-2, reads GAGVSQTPSNKVTEKGKYVELRCDPISGHTALYWYRQSLGQGPEFLIYFQGTGAADDSGLPNDRFFAVRPEGSVSTLKIQRTERGDSAVYLCASSLTGGNTGELFFGEGSRLTVL.

In its sample, this clone was seen once. The genes are TRBV4-1 and TRBJ2-3; D is possibly TRBD1 (5 bases). V was pared by 0 bases and J by 4 bases, with 14 bases between. The CDR3 sequence is 16 residues long. CDR1 MGHRA and CDR2 YSYEKL come from the germline V gene. CDR3 sequence reads: CASSQDGAGNADTQYF. CDR3 nucleotide sequence: TGCGCCAGCAGCCAAGATGGGGCAGGGAACGCAGATACGCAGTATTTT.

The rearrangement links TRBV30 to TRBJ1-2, with TRBD1 as a possible D gene (5 bases). The CDR3 extends over 13 amino acids. Trimming shortened V by 8 bases and J by 2 bases, and 15 bases separated the two germline ends. CDR1 and CDR2 from the germline V gene are GTSNPN and SVGIG (reference sequence). The DNA of the CDR3 is TGTGCCCCGGGAGGGGAGAAGAACTATGGCTACACCTTC. It encodes CAPGGEKNYGYTF.